A selection of T cell receptor beta chains follows, all from one sample in a study of Graves' ophthalmopathy and Graves' hyperthyroidism. TCRdb passed the multiplex PCR reads through MiXCR, listing each CDR3 protein once. Of 560,000 or so distinct CDR3 sequences listed, under 45% are singletons. The sequencing sample was made of peripheral blood or thyroid tissue (not recorded which). The receptors stem from an adult man with Graves' hyperthyroidism. The CDR3 runs from the conserved cysteine through the conserved F or W. The D gene is left open where the match is weak. For some rows the clone size is stated as once, few or many, or as a class when expanded; others skip it.

d_gene | j_gene | v_gene | abundance | CDR3aa | CDR3nt
- | TRBJ1-1 | TRBV2 | many | CASSDVIGGRAFF | TGTGCCAGCAGTGACGTAATCGGGGGTCGGGCTTTCTTT
- | TRBJ1-1 | TRBV29-1 | - | CSVGGHMNTGAFF | TGCAGCGTTGGGGGGCACATGAACACTGGAGCTTTCTTT
- | TRBJ2-7 | TRBV19 | - | CASSRESLGTPYNEQYF | TGTGCCAGTAGTAGGGAATCACTCGGGACACCCTACAATGAGCAGTACTTC
- | TRBJ2-5 | TRBV5-1 | - | CASSLESAGAQETQYF | TGCGCCAGCAGCTTGGAGTCCGCTGGGGCTCAAGAGACCCAGTACTTC
- | TRBJ1-3 | TRBV9 | many | CASSVGGRTVSGNTIYF | TGTGCCAGCAGCGTAGGTGGGCGGACGGTCTCTGGAAACACCATATATTTT
TRBD2 | TRBJ2-6 | TRBV5-1 | - | CASSLIGGNPSGANVLTF | TGCGCCAGCAGCTTGATCGGGGGGAACCCCTCTGGGGCCAACGTCCTGACTTTC
TRBD2 | TRBJ2-1 | TRBV7-2 | - | CASRELAEYNEQFF | TGTGCCAGCAGGGAACTAGCGGAATACAATGAGCAGTTCTTC
TRBD1 | TRBJ1-5 | TRBV28 | few | CASLGQGGQPQHF | TGTGCCAGCCTCGGACAGGGAGGGCAGCCCCAGCATTTT
- | TRBJ1-6 | TRBV9 | - | CASSVEGLSVTYNSPLHF | TGTGCCAGCAGCGTAGAGGGCCTCTCGGTCACATATAATTCACCCCTCCACTTT
- | TRBJ1-4 | TRBV12-3/TRBV12-4 | many | CASSGGLGGEKLFF | TGTGCCAGCTCGGGCGGGCTTGGAGGTGAAAAACTGTTTTTT